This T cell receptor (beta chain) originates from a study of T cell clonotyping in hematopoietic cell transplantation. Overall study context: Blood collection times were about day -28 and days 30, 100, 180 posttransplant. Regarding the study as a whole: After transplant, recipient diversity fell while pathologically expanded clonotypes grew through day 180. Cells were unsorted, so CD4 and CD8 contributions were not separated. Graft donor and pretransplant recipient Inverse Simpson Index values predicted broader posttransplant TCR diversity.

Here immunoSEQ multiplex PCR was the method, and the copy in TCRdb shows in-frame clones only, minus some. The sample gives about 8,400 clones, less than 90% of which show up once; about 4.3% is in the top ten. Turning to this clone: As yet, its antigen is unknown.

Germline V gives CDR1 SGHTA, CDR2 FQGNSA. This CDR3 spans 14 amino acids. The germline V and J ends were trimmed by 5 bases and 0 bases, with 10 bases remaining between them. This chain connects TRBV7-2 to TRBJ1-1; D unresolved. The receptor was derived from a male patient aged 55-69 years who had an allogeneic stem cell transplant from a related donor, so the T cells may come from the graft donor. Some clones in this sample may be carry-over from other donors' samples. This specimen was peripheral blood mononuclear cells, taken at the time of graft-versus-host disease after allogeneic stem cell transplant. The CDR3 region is CASSPGRLNTEAFF. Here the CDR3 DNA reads TGTGCCAGCAGCCCGGGGAGATTGAACACTGAAGCTTTCTTT.